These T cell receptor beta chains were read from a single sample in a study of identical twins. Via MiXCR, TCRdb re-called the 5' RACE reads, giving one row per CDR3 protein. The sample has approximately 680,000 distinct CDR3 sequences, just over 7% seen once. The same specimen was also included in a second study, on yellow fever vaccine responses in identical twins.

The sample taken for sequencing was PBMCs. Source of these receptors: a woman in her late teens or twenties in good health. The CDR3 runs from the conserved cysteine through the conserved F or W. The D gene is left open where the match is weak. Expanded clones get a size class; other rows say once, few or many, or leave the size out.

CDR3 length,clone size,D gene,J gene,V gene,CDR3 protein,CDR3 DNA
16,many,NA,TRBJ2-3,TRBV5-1,CASRHSGTPERDTQYF,TGCGCCAGCAGACACTCCGGGACCCCAGAAAGGGATACGCAGTATTTT
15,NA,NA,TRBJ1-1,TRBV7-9,CASSSPWTVNTEAFF,TGTGCCAGCAGCTCCCCCTGGACAGTGAACACTGAAGCTTTCTTT
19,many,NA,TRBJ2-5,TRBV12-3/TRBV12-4,CASSGQGVGTSSLSETQYF,TGTGCCAGCAGTGGACAGGGGGTCGGGACTAGCTCATTATCAGAGACCCAGTACTTC
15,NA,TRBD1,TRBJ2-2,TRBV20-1,CSARALGQYTGELFF,TGCAGTGCTAGAGCCCTGGGACAGTACACCGGGGAGCTGTTTTTT
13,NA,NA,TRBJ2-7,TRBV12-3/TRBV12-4,CASSTPGGHEQYF,TGTGCCAGCAGTACCCCCGGGGGGCACGAGCAGTACTTC
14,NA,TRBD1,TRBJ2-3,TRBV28,CASRPGQGPDTQYF,TGTGCCAGCAGACCGGGACAGGGGCCAGATACGCAGTATTTT
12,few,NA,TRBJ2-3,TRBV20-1,CSARGYYNTQYF,TGCAGTGCTAGAGGGTATTACAATACGCAGTATTTT
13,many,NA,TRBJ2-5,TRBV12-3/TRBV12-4,CASSFSWGETQYF,TGTGCCAGCAGTTTTTCTTGGGGGGAGACCCAGTACTTC
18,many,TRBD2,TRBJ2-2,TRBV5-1,CASRWGLAGSPNTGELFF,TGCGCCAGCAGGTGGGGACTAGCGGGAAGTCCGAACACCGGGGAGCTGTTTTTT
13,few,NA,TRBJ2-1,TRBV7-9,CASSLTRLREQFF,TGTGCCAGCAGCTTGACCCGACTGAGAGAGCAGTTCTTC
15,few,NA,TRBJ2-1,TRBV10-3,CAIRAQGRPNNEQFF,TGTGCCATCAGGGCGCAGGGTCGGCCAAACAATGAGCAGTTCTTC
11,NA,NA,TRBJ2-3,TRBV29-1,CSVLGRDTQYF,TGCAGCGTTTTGGGAAGAGATACGCAGTATTTT
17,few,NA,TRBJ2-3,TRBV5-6,CASTFPLDTKTVDTQYF,TGTGCCAGCACCTTCCCCCTAGACACTAAAACGGTGGATACGCAGTATTTT
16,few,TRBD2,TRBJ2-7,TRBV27,CASSRSSGSVLGEQYF,TGTGCCAGCAGTAGGTCTAGCGGGAGCGTCTTGGGTGAGCAGTACTTC
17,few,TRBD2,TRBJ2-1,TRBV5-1,CASSFSTSGRLYNEQFF,TGCGCCAGCAGCTTCTCTACTAGCGGGAGGTTGTACAATGAGCAGTTCTTC
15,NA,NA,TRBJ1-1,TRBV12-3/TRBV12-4,CASSPLQGRGTEAFF,TGTGCCAGCAGTCCCCTACAGGGACGTGGCACTGAAGCTTTCTTT
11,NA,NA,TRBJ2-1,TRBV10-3,CAISEVDEQFF,TGTGCCATCAGTGAAGTCGATGAGCAGTTCTTC
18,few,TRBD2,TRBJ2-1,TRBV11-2,CASSLRFSAGGPYNEQFF,TGTGCCAGCAGCTTACGTTTTTCCGCGGGAGGGCCCTACAATGAGCAGTTCTTC
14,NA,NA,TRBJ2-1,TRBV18,CASSPGTLIDEQFF,TGTGCCAGCTCACCAGGGACGTTGATCGATGAGCAGTTCTTC
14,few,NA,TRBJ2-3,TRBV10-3,CAISPGFSTDTQYF,TGTGCCATCAGTCCAGGGTTCAGCACAGATACGCAGTATTTT
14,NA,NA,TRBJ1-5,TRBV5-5,CASSLLPSDQPQHF,TGTGCCAGCAGCTTGCTGCCCTCCGATCAGCCCCAGCATTTT
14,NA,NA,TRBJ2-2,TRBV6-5,CASSYMRGLGELFF,TGTGCCAGCAGTTACATGCGGGGGCTCGGGGAGCTGTTTTTT
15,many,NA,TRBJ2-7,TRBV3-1,CASSQDPLDNYEQYF,TGTGCCAGCAGCCAAGATCCCCTGGACAACTACGAGCAGTACTTC
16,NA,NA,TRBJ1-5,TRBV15,CATSRDAGAGNQPQHF,TGTGCCACCAGCAGAGATGCTGGGGCGGGCAATCAGCCCCAGCATTTT
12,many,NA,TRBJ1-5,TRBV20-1,CSARGGNQPQHF,TGCAGTGCGCGGGGCGGAAATCAGCCCCAGCATTTT
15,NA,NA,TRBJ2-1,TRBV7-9,CASNKADLSYNEQFF,TGTGCCAGCAACAAGGCGGACCTCTCCTACAATGAGCAGTTCTTC
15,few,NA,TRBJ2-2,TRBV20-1,CSARQGTANTGELFF,TGCAGTGCTAGACAGGGGACGGCGAACACCGGGGAGCTGTTTTTT
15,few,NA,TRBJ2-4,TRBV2,CASKSEPLAKNIQYF,TGTGCCAGCAAATCGGAACCTCTAGCCAAAAACATTCAGTACTTC
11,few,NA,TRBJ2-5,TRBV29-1,CSVDQQETQYF,TGCAGCGTTGACCAGCAAGAGACCCAGTACTTC
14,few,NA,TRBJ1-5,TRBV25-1,CASSEYKGDQPQHF,TGTGCCAGCAGTGAATATAAAGGGGATCAGCCCCAGCATTTT
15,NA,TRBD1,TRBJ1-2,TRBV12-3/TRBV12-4,CASSPSKQGNYGYTF,TGTGCCAGCAGTCCTAGCAAACAGGGGAACTATGGCTACACCTTC
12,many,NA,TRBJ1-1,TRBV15,CATSLENTEAFF,TGTGCCACCAGCTTGGAGAACACTGAAGCTTTCTTT
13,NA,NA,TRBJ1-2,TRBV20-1,CSARDFTRDGYTF,TGCAGTGCTAGAGATTTTACCAGGGATGGCTACACCTTC
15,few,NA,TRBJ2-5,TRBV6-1,CASSETTLIQETQYF,TGTGCCAGCTCTGAGACTACCCTAATCCAAGAGACCCAGTACTTC
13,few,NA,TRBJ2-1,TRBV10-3,CAISEVGDNEQFF,TGTGCCATCAGTGAGGTTGGGGACAATGAGCAGTTCTTC